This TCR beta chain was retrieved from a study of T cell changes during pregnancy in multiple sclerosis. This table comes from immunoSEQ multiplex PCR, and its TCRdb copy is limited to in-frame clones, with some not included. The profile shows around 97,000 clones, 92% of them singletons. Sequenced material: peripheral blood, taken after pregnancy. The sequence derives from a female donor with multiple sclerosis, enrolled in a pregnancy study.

The DNA for the CDR3 is TGTGCCAGCAGCTTGTCTACAGGGGCGAATGAGCAGTTCTTC. This sequence encodes CASSLSTGANEQFF. The chain carries TRBV5-4 and TRBJ2-1; 7 positions match TRBD1. Per germline, CDR1 SGHNT and CDR2 YYREEE (reference sequence). The CDR3 extends over 14 amino acids. Unmatched junction bases numbered 5, after V lost 1 base and J lost 7 bases.